Shown below are 9 T cell receptor beta chains from a single sample sequenced in a study of human T cells and chemical hapten exposure. Indicated time point: patch test 3, about 24 weeks after DPC sensitization. Treatment specified: therapeutic diphenylcyclopropenone sensitization with weekly scalp DPC. TCRdb reanalysed the RACE reads using MiXCR and keeps one entry per CDR3 protein. The table shows some 180,000 distinct CDR3 sequences, with 20% to 25% occurring only once. The sequencing here drew on whole blood, taken in connection with sensitization to the hapten diphenylcyclopropenone (DPC). The receptors here all came from a middle-aged woman with alopecia areata. Some clones in this sample may be carry-over from other donors' samples.

This clonotype was observed a handful of times. The chain has TRBV29-1 and TRBJ2-7; 7 bases fit TRBD2. Trimming took 4 bases from V and 4 from J; bases not matched to a gene: 7. CDR1 is SQVTM, CDR2 ANQGSEA, per germline. The CDR3 consists of 13 residues. The CDR3 DNA follows: TGCAGCGTTGCGGGAGGCGAACGGTACGAGCAGTACTTC. It translates to CSVAGGERYEQYF.

On this clonotype: The missing conserved phenylalanine or tryptophan at the end of this CDR3 makes a read error likely. This chain connects TRBV18 to TRBJ1-1; D possibly corresponds to TRBD1 (5 bases). V was cut by 0 bases and J by 5 bases, with 7 bases left in between. Germline V lookup: CDR1 KGHSH, CDR2 LQKENI. CDR3 length: 13 amino acids. In DNA form, the CDR3 reads TGTGCCAGCTCACCACCTGGGGGGACTGAAGCTTTCTTG. It translates to CASSPPGGTEAFL.

The sample holds a few counts of this clonotype. CDR3 loop: CASSQRDGDTQYF. The CDR3 DNA sequence: TGCGCCAGCAGCCAACGAGATGGGGATACGCAGTATTTT. The rearrangement uses TRBV4-3 and TRBJ2-3; D gene ambiguous. V lost 2 bases and J lost 6, with 9 bases in between. Per the germline V gene, CDR1 is LGHNA and CDR2 is YSLEER. The CDR3 covers 13 residues.

This clonotype came up a few times. The chain is built from TRBV2 and TRBJ2-5, with D tentatively TRBD2 (5 bases). CDR1 and CDR2 (germline): SNHLY, FYNNEI. Trimming shortened V by 6 bases and J by 9 bases, and 14 bases separated the two germline ends. CDR3 length: 12 residues. CDR3 sequence (DNA): TGTGCCAGCAGCGGACTCGGGCAGGCCCAGTACTTC. Amino acid sequence: CASSGLGQAQYF.

J is TRBJ2-1 and V is TRBV5-1, with TRBD2 identical over 10 bases. Germline CDR1 SGHRS, CDR2 YFSETQ. The junction had 2 bases not matched to a gene; V was cut back by 0 bases and J by 5 bases. CDR3 size: 15 residues. The CDR3 DNA is TGCGCCAGCAGCTTGGCCAGCGGGAGGGACAATGAGCAGTTCTTC. Its protein is CASSLASGRDNEQFF.

This chain joins TRBV20-1 and TRBJ1-1; TRBD1 matches 8 bases. CDR3 length: 13 residues. Germline-derived CDR1 and CDR2 are DFQATT and SNEGSKA (reference sequence). V was clipped by 3 bases and J by 6 bases; unmatched bases: 6. The CDR3 region is CSASQGAGSEAFF. The CDR3 DNA reads as TGCAGTGCTAGTCAGGGGGCAGGTTCTGAAGCTTTCTTT.

This clonotype showed up many times. This chain uses TRBV28 with TRBJ1-2, with D unclear. The CDR3 has 15 residues. Trimming left V 4 bases short and J 0 bases short, with 12 bases between. Germline V lookup: CDR1 MDHEN, CDR2 SYDVKM. The CDR3 sequence: CASSSDGPPNYGYTF. Written as DNA, the CDR3 is TGTGCCAGCAGTTCGGACGGACCGCCTAACTATGGCTACACCTTC.

This clonotype occurred a few times. The gene calls are TRBV7-2 and TRBJ1-5; no clear D gene. This CDR3 spans 12 amino acids. Germline V gene sequence: CDR1 SGHTA, CDR2 FQGNSA. Trimming removed 1 base at V and 11 bases at J, with 9 bases between. The CDR3 coding sequence is TGTGCCAGCAGCTTAGGCACACTAGCCCAGCATTTT. Its protein product is CASSLGTLAQHF. Full variable domain (remainder filled in from reference TRBV7-2 and TRBJ1-5): GAGVSQSPSNKVTEKGKDVELRCDPISGHTALYWYRQSLGQGLEFLIYFQGNSAPDKSGLPSDRFSAERTGGSVSTLTIQRTQQEDSAVYLCASSLGTLAQHFGDGTRLSIL.

This clonotype was seen ten or more times. The V gene is TRBV29-1, the J gene TRBJ1-4; the D gene is possibly TRBD1 (6 bases). The CDR3 length is 12 residues. V shed 1 base and J shed 11 bases, with 11 bases lying between them. Germline-derived CDR1 and CDR2 are SQVTM and ANQGSEA. The CDR3 DNA is TGCAGCGTTGAAGCACAGGGTCGGAAACTGTTTTTT. This codes for CSVEAQGRKLFF.